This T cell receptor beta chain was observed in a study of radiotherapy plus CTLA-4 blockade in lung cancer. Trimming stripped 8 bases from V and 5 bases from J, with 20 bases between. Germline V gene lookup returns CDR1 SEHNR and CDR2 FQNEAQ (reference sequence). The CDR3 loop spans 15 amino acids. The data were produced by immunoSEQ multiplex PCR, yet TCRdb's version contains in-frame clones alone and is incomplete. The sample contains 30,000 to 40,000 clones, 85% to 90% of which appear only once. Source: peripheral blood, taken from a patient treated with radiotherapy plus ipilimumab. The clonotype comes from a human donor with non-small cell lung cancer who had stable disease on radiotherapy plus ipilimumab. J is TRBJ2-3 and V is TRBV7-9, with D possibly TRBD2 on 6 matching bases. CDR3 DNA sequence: TGTGCCAGCGCCCGCCCCGCGGGGAAAGTAGATACGCAGTATTTT. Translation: CASARPAGKVDTQYF.